Following are 21 T cell receptor beta chains from one sample sequenced in a study of blood T cells in healthy people across ages. A second PCR, run for roughly 7 to 12 cycles, used a sample-barcoded 5' primer plus a J-beta primer mix. TCRdb reprocessed the 5' RACE reads with MiXCR, giving one entry per CDR3 protein. This table has 1.5 million to 2 million distinct CDR3 sequences, over 25% appearing once. Sequenced sample: blood. These receptors all stem from a woman in her twenties or thirties in good health.

The chain couples TRBV2 to TRBJ2-7; 7 bases agree with TRBD2. After removal of 8 bases from V and 4 bases from J, the junction contained 11 bases not matched to a gene. This CDR3 is built from 14 residues. Germline CDR1 is SNHLY and CDR2 is FYNNEI. In nucleotides, the CDR3 is TGTGCCAGCCGCCGGCGGGGGAACCTTTACGAGCAGTACTTC. As protein: CASRRRGNLYEQYF.

The chain employs TRBV20-1 and TRBJ1-1; D is perhaps TRBD1 (6 bases). Germline-derived CDR1 and CDR2 are DFQATT and SNEGSKA (reference sequence). Trimming removed 6 bases at V and 4 bases at J, with 15 bases between. The CDR3 contains 13 residues. Here the CDR3 DNA reads TGCAGTGCACGGGACACCCTGGGCACTGAAGCTTTCTTT. Translating it yields CSARDTLGTEAFF.

This clonotype was detected only a few times. The rearrangement links TRBV5-1 to TRBJ2-5, with a possible D match to TRBD2 (5 bases). The V end was cut by 1 base, the J end by 2 bases, with 9 bases between. CDR1 is SGHRS, CDR2 YFSETQ, per germline. The CDR3 length is 14 residues. The CDR3 bases are TGCGCCAGCAGCTTGATAAGCGGACAAGAGACCCAGTACTTC. The encoded protein is CASSLISGQETQYF.

The chain employs TRBV6-1 and TRBJ2-7, with TRBD2 matching over 7 bases. The ends lost 2 bases at V and 1 base at J; junction bases unmatched: 14. The V gene's germline CDR1 is MNHNS and CDR2 SASEGT. The CDR3 loop spans 18 amino acids. The CDR3 sequence: CASSENGGGRLRSYEQYF. DNA of the CDR3: TGTGCCAGCAGTGAAAATGGGGGAGGGCGGCTGAGATCCTACGAGCAGTACTTC.

This clonotype was observed many times. CDR3 in amino acids: CASSVGGASSQYF. Here the CDR3 DNA reads TGTGCCAGCAGCGTAGGCGGGGCCAGTTCTCAGTACTTC. The rearrangement uses TRBV9 and TRBJ2-4; D may be TRBD2 (6 bases). Germline CDR1 reads SGDLS; CDR2 reads YYNGEE. The ends were cut back, 0 bases at V and 12 bases at J, with 13 bases in the middle. The length of the CDR3 is 13 residues.

This clonotype was detected many times. The chain has TRBV7-9 and TRBJ2-6, with 8 bases matching TRBD1. Germline loops: CDR1 SEHNR, CDR2 FQNEAQ (reference sequence). V shed 5 bases, J shed 2 bases, and the junction held 8 bases outside the gene matches. The CDR3 spans 17 residues. CDR3 loop: CASSPKVGQAGANVLTF. Here the CDR3 DNA reads TGTGCCAGCAGCCCCAAGGTGGGACAGGCTGGGGCCAACGTCCTGACTTTC.

J is TRBJ1-1 and V is TRBV27; the match to TRBD1 covers 7 bases. The CDR3 has 14 residues. The trim removed 6 bases at V and 4 bases at J, leaving 8 bases unmatched. Germline V gene lookup returns CDR1 MNHEY and CDR2 SMNVEV (reference sequence). The CDR3 is CASRADRVGTEAFF. The CDR3 nucleotides are TGTGCCAGCAGAGCAGACAGGGTCGGCACTGAAGCTTTCTTT.

This clonotype was picked up many times. The chain recombines TRBV20-1 with TRBJ1-5, with 8 bases aligning to TRBD1. J was trimmed by 1 base and V by 6 bases; bases with no gene match: 14. CDR1 and CDR2 from the germline V gene are DFQATT and SNEGSKA (reference sequence). The CDR3 spans 17 residues. CDR3 nucleotides: TGCAGTGCCCAGGACAGGGTATCGGGATTCAGCAATCAGCCCCAGCATTTT. Translated: CSAQDRVSGFSNQPQHF.

The chain combines TRBV14 with TRBJ2-1; 11 bases match TRBD2. V gave up 2 bases and J gave up 4 bases; unmatched junction bases: 4. The CDR3 spans 16 residues. The V gene's germline CDR1 is SGHDN and CDR2 FVKESK. DNA of the CDR3: TGTGCCAGCAGCCAACTCCCTAGCGGGGGGTACAATGAGCAGTTCTTC. It translates to CASSQLPSGGYNEQFF.

The gene calls are TRBV29-1 and TRBJ1-2; 9 bases line up with TRBD1. The ends lost 0 bases at V and 4 bases at J; junction bases unmatched: 3. Germline loops: CDR1 SQVTM, CDR2 ANQGSEA. The CDR3 has 14 amino acids. CDR3 sequence: CSVEDDRGSYGYTF. The DNA of the CDR3 is TGCAGCGTTGAAGACGACAGGGGGTCCTATGGCTACACCTTC.

In its sample, this clonotype was seen a few times. This chain links TRBV28 with TRBJ2-3; possibly TRBD2 for D (5 bases). This CDR3 has 14 residues. CDR1 is MDHEN, CDR2 SYDVKM, per germline. V was clipped by 5 bases and J by 11 bases, with 20 bases between them. The CDR3 sequence: CASSQNAGLLGQYF. CDR3 DNA: TGTGCCAGCAGTCAGAACGCGGGCCTATTGGGGCAGTATTTT.

The chain combines TRBV27 with TRBJ2-3; the D gene is possibly TRBD1 (6 bases). V was trimmed by 2 bases and J by 7 bases, leaving 10 bases between them. This CDR3 spans 13 amino acids. Germline V gene lookup returns CDR1 MNHEY and CDR2 SMNVEV (reference sequence). CDR3 loop: CASSLGTSNTQYF. The CDR3 nucleotides read TGTGCCAGCAGTTTAGGGACATCAAATACGCAGTATTTT.

The chain combines TRBV5-1 with TRBJ1-2, with unresolved D. The CDR3 runs 13 residues. V was shortened by 2 bases and J by 8 bases, with 13 bases between the two germline ends. Germline assignment: CDR1 SGHRS and CDR2 YFSETQ. In DNA form, the CDR3 reads TGCGCCAGCAGCTTTGGAGGGAACGGGGGCTACACCTTC. This codes for CASSFGGNGGYTF.

The chain recombines TRBV18 with TRBJ2-7; D uncertain. V gave up 3 bases and J gave up 5 bases, with 11 bases separating them. This CDR3 has 13 amino acids. Germline CDR1 is KGHSH and CDR2 is LQKENI. CDR3 amino acids: CASSPAPGDEQYF. In DNA, the CDR3 is TGTGCCAGCTCACCTGCCCCCGGTGACGAGCAGTACTTC.

This clonotype was found many times. This chain links TRBV20-1 with TRBJ2-3; 9 positions match TRBD1. Trimming cost V 4 bases and J 4 bases; bases outside gene matches: 12. The CDR3 runs to 16 residues. Germline V gene sequence: CDR1 DFQATT, CDR2 SNEGSKA (reference sequence). The CDR3 DNA is TGCAGTGCTATGATACCGGGACAGGGCCCCGCAGATACGCAGTATTTT. Translating it yields CSAMIPGQGPADTQYF.

The chain is built from TRBV7-2 and TRBJ2-7; possibly TRBD2 for D (7 bases). V lost 5 bases and J lost 3, with 17 bases in between. Per germline, CDR1 SGHTA and CDR2 FQGNSA. There are 15 residues in the CDR3. CDR3: CASSPYTGRVYEQYF. CDR3 sequence (DNA): TGTGCCAGCAGCCCCTATACAGGGAGGGTCTACGAGCAGTACTTC.

Only one count was recorded for this clonotype. Sequence at one end of the junction differs from germline and may be a read error. V is TRBV6-2 or TRBV6-3 and J is TRBJ1-5, with a weak D call TRBD1 (6 bases). CDR3 length equals 13 residues. CDR1 and CDR2 from the germline V gene are MNHEY and SVGEGT. The CDR3 DNA follows: TGTGCCAGCAGTTACGGAGGGGGGGAGGTCGAGTATTTT. Its translation: CASSYGGGEVEYF.

This clonotype was seen a few times. The CDR3 protein is CASSFVGGGANEQFF. CDR3 DNA sequence: TGTGCCAGCAGCTTCGTGGGAGGAGGGGCCAATGAGCAGTTCTTC. This rearrangement joins TRBV5-4 to TRBJ2-1; weak D call: TRBD2 (6 bases). The V and J ends lost 2 bases and 6 bases respectively, with 15 bases between them. This CDR3 has 15 residues. Looked up from germline, CDR1 is SGHNT and CDR2 is YYREEE (reference sequence).

Details on this clonotype: The junction departs from germline at one end; a sequencing error may be responsible. The V gene is TRBV3-1, the J gene TRBJ2-5; 8 nucleotides match TRBD1. Germline V gene lookup returns CDR1 LGHDT and CDR2 YNNKEL (reference sequence). The length of the CDR3 is 15 residues. This chain's CDR3 is CASSHWTGSQEAQYF. The CDR3 bases are TGTGCCAGCAGCCACTGGACAGGGTCCCAAGAGGCCCAGTACTTC.

The table lists this clonotype with many counts. This sequence joins TRBV11-2 and TRBJ1-2; 9 bases align to TRBD1. Germline lookup yields CDR1 SGHAT and CDR2 FQNNGV. The CDR3 covers 14 residues. Trimming removed 2 bases from V and 6 bases from J; junction bases left unmatched: 4. The CDR3 spells CASSLTRTGDGYTF. CDR3 in DNA: TGTGCCAGCAGCTTAACCCGGACAGGGGATGGCTACACCTTC.

This rearrangement joins TRBV7-9 to TRBJ2-2; D could derive from TRBD1 or TRBD2 (6 bases each). The CDR3 is made up of 16 amino acids. The germline V gene has CDR1 SEHNR and CDR2 FQNEAQ (reference sequence). Deletions cut 1 base from V and 3 bases from J, with 12 bases between. DNA of the CDR3: TGTGCCAGCAGCTTAGATGCAGGGGAGGACACCGGGGAGCTGTTTTTT. Translated, it gives CASSLDAGEDTGELFF.